Detailed here is one T cell receptor beta chain. The data belong to a study of control samples from healthy donors and cancer patients. Unmatched junction bases numbered 1, after V lost 4 bases and J lost 4 bases. The CDR3 covers 12 residues. Germline loops: CDR1 MDHEN, CDR2 SYDVKM. Profiling relied on immunoSEQ multiplex PCR, and the TCRdb table lists in-frame clones only, not all of them. The data show about 75,000 clones, roughly 92% seen once. This clonotype was sampled from a woman between 35 and 50 years old in good health. The specimen sequenced was blood. V and J are TRBV28 and TRBJ2-7; 7 nucleotides line up with TRBD1. CDR3 in amino acids: CASSWDSYEQYF. The CDR3 DNA is TGTGCCAGCAGTTGGGACAGTTACGAGCAGTACTTC.